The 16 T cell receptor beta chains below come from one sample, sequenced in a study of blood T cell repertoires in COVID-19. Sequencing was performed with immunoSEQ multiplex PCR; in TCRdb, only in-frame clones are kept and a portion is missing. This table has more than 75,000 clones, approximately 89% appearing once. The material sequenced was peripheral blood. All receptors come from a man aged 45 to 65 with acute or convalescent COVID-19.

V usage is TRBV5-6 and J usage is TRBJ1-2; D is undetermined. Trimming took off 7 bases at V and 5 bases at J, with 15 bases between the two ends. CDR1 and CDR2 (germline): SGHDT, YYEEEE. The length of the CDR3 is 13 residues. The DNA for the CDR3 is TGTGCCAGCTTGGGCTCCCGACGATATGGCTACACCTTC. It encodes CASLGSRRYGYTF.

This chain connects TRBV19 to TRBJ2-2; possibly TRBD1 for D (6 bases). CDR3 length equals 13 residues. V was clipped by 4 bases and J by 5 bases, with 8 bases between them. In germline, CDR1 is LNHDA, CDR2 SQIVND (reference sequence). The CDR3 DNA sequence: TGTGCCAGTAGTACACAGGGAACCGGGGAGCTGTTTTTT. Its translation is CASSTQGTGELFF.

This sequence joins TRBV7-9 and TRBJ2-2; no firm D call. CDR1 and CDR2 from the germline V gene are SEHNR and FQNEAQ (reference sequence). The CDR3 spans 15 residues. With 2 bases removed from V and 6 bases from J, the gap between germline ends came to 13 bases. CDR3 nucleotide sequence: TGTGCCAGCAGCTTAATCGTGACAACACCCGGGGAGCTGTTTTTT. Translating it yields CASSLIVTTPGELFF.

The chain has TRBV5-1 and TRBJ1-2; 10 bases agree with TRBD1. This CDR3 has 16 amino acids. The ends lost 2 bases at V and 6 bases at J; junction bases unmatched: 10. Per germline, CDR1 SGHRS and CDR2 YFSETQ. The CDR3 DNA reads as TGCGCCAGCAGCTTCCATCCCGACAGGGGGCCCCATGGCTACACCTTC. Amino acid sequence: CASSFHPDRGPHGYTF.

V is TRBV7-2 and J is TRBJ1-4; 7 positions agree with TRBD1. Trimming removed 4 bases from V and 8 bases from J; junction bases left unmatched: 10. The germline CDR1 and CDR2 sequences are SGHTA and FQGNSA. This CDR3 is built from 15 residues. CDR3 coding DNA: TGTGCCAGCAGCTCCCTAGGGGGCTTTGGAGAAAAACTGTTTTTT. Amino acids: CASSSLGGFGEKLFF.

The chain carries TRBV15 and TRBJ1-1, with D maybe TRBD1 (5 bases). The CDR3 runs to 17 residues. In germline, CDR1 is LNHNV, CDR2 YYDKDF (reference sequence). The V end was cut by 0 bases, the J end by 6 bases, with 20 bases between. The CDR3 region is CATSRDSPGGRRAEAFF. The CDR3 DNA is TGTGCCACCAGCAGAGATTCCCCCGGGGGGAGAAGGGCTGAAGCTTTCTTT. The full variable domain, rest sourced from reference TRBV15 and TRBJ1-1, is DAMVIQNPRYQVTQFGKPVTLSCSQTLNHNVMYWYQQKSSQAPKLLFHYYDKDFNNEADTPDNFQSRRPNTSFCFLDIRSPGLGDTAMYLCATSRDSPGGRRAEAFFGQGTRLTVV.

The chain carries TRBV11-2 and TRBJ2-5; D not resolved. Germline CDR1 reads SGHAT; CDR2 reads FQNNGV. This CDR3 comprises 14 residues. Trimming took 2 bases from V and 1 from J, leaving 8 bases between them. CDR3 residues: CASSLQVSQETQYF. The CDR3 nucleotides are TGTGCCAGCAGCTTACAGGTCAGCCAAGAGACCCAGTACTTC.

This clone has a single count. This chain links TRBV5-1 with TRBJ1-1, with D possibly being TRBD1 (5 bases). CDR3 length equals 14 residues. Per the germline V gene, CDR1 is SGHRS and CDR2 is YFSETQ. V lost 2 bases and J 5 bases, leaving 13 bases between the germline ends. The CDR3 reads CASSFQGVGTEAFF. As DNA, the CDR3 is TGCGCCAGCAGCTTCCAAGGGGTAGGGACTGAAGCTTTCTTT.

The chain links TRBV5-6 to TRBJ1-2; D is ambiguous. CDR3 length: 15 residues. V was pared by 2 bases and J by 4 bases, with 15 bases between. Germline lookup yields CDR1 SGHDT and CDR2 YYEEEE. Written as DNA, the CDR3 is TGTGCCAGCAGCTTCCTATCGACAAAGACCTATGGCTACACCTTC. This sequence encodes CASSFLSTKTYGYTF. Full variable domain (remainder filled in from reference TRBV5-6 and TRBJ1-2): DAGVTQSPTHLIKTRGQQVTLRCSPKSGHDTVSWYQQALGQGPQFIFQYYEEEERQRGNFPDRFSGHQFPNYSSELNVNALLLGDSALYLCASSFLSTKTYGYTFGSGTRLTVV.

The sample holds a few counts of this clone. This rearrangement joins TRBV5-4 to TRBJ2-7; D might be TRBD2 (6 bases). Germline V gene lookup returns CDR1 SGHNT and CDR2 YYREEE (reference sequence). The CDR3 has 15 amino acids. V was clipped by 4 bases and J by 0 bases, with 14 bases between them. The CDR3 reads CASSPGLKSSYEQYF. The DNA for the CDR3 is TGTGCCAGCAGCCCGGGACTTAAGAGCTCCTACGAGCAGTACTTC.

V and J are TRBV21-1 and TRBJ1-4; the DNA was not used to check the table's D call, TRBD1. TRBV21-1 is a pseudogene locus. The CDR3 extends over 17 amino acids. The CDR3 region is CASNKGGTGLTNEKLFF. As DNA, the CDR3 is TGTGCCAGCAATAAAGGTGGGACAGGACTCACTAATGAAAAACTGTTTTTT.

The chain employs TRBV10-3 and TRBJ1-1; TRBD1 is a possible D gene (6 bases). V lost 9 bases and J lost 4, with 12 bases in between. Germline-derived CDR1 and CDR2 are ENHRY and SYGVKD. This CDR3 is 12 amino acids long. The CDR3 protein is CAIQGIRTEAFF. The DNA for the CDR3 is TGTGCCATACAGGGAATTCGCACTGAAGCTTTCTTT.

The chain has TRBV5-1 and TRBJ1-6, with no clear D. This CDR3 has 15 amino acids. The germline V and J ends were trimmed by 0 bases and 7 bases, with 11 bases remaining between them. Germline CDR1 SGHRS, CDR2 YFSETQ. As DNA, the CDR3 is TGCGCCAGCAGCTTGGTTACGGGTTTAAATTCACCCCTCCACTTT. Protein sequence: CASSLVTGLNSPLHF.

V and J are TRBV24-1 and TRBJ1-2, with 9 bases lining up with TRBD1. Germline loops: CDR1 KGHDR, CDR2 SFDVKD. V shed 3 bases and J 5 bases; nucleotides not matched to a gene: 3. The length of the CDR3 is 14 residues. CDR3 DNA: TGTGCCACCAGTGATCAGGACAGGGGATATGGCTACACCTTC. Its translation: CATSDQDRGYGYTF.

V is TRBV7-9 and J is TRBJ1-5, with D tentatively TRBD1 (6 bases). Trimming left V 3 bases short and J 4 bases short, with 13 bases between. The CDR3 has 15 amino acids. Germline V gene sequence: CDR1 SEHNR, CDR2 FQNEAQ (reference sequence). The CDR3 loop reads CASSFGGHTNQPQHF. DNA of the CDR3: TGTGCCAGCAGCTTCGGGGGGCACACAAATCAGCCCCAGCATTTT.

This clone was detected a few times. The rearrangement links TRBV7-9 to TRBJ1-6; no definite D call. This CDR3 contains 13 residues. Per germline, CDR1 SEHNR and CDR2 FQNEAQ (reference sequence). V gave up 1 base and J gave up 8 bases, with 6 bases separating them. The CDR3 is CASSLDSDSPLHF. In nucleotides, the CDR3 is TGTGCCAGCAGCTTAGACTCTGATTCACCCCTCCACTTT.